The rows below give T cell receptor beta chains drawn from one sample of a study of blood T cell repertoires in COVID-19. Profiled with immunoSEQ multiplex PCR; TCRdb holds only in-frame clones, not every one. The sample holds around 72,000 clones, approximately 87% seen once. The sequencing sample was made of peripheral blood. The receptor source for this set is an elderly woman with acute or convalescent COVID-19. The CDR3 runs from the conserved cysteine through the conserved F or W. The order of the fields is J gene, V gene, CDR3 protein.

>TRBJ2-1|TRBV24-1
CATSEEREGSNEQFF
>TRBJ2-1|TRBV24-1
CATSDSLAGGHYNEQFF
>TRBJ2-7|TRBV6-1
CASSEGGSGGLYEQYF
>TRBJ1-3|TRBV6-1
CASSEGGQGNTIYF
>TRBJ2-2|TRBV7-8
CASSLMRATGELFF
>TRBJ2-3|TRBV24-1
CATSDSLRAGNTDTQYF
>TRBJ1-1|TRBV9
CASSAQTGGTEAFF
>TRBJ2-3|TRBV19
CASSRVGTSLDTQYF
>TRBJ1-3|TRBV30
CAWSVGALFSGNTIYF
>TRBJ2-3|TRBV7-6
CASSLETSVETDTQYF
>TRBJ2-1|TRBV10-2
CASSESTRSEQFF
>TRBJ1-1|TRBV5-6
CASKITGGAGVDTEAFF
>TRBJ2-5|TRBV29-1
CSVGLQQETQYF
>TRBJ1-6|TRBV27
CASTPRQGKNSPLHF
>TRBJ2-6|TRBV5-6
CASSPRLAGVGANVLTF
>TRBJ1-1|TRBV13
CASSSSGTADEAFF
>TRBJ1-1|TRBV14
CASSTLKSAGNTEAFF
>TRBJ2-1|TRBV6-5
CASTAGGGNEQFF
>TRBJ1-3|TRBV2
CASKAGTDSGNTIYF
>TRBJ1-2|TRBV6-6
CASSYGGANYGYTF
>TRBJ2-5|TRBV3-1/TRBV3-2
CASSHSSGGQETQYF
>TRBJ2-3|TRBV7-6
CASSLGSSGFTDTQYF
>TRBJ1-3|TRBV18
CASSLDQLTLPGQGTNSGNTIYF
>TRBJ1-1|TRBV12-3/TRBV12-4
CASSFSTGKEAFF
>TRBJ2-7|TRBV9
CASSPRTGGVYEQYF
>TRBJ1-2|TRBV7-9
CASSSQGSTYGYTF
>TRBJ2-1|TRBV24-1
CATSDEGKGAVYNEQFF
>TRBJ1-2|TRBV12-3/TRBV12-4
CASSSTGDYGYTF
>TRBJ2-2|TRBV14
CASSFAPAGGTGELFF
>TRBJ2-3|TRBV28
CASSLELAGEPDTQYF
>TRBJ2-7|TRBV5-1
CASSEGQGVSYEQYF
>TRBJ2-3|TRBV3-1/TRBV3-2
CASSQVGRGTDTQYF
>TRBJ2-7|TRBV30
CALGTSGKEQYF
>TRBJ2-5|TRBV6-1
CASSEGRLAEKETQYF
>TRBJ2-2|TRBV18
CASSSRGAGANTGELFF
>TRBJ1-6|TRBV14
CASSQDLGTGFFNSPLHF
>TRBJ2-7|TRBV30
CAWSTRVSYEQYF
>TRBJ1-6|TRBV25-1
CASSEITGENSPLHF
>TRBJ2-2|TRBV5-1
CASSLVVGGTGELFF
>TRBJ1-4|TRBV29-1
CSVGGPGGKGNEKLFF